This note documents a single T cell receptor beta chain sequence. The antigen remains undetermined. Germline CDR1 MGHDK, CDR2 SYGVNS. The junction had 17 bases not matched to a gene; V was cut back by 3 bases and J by 6 bases. This CDR3 is 18 amino acids long. Execution of the assay was at deep level. Data came from immunoSEQ multiplex PCR; TCRdb stores just in-frame clones and leaves some out. Seen here are roughly 2.5 million clones, more than 80% observed once, and the top ten hold over 0.12%. This record belongs to a study of shared clonotypes between healthy human individuals. Notes on the study in general: The low donor count limited represented genetic and exposure-history diversity. Of the naive CD4 clonotypes, roughly 5.5% were shared across several donors.

From CD4+ cells came CD45RA+ naive and CD45RA-negative memory subsets. The chain is built from TRBV25-1 and TRBJ2-1; 7 positions match TRBD2. The source material was naive CD4+ T cells sorted from blood. Subset defined: CD45RA+ positively selected. The receptor was derived from a man in his late teens or twenties in good health. The CDR3 sequence: CASSESVASGKWGNEQFF. CDR3 sequence (DNA): TGTGCCAGCAGTGAGTCGGTGGCCAGCGGGAAATGGGGCAATGAGCAGTTCTTC.